Shown below are 12 T cell receptor beta chains from a single sample sequenced in a study of blood T cell repertoires in COVID-19. Profiled with immunoSEQ multiplex PCR; TCRdb holds only in-frame clones, not every one. Among tens of thousands of clones listed, approximately 90% were seen once. Sequencing input: peripheral blood. These receptors were obtained from a woman at least 80 years old with acute or convalescent COVID-19.

V gene TRBV25-1 combines with J gene TRBJ2-3, with 8 bases that match TRBD2. Germline V gene lookup returns CDR1 MGHDK and CDR2 SYGVNS. There are 16 residues in the CDR3. The V and J ends lost 4 bases and 4 bases, in that order; junction bases with no gene match: 10. CDR3 sequence: CASSVPQGLGSDTQYF. The DNA of the CDR3 is TGTGCCAGCAGTGTCCCCCAGGGACTAGGTTCAGATACGCAGTATTTT. The whole variable domain, filled in from reference TRBV25-1 and TRBJ2-3, reads EADIYQTPRYLVIGTGKKITLECSQTMGHDKMYWYQQDPGMELHLIHYSYGVNSTEKGDLSSESTVSRIRTEHFPLTLESARPSHTSQYLCASSVPQGLGSDTQYFGPGTRLTVL.

The genes are TRBV11-3 and TRBJ2-1; the match to TRBD1 covers 9 bases. Germline loops: CDR1 SGHNT, CDR2 YENEEA. The CDR3 extends over 15 amino acids. V dropped 5 bases and J dropped 8; count of bases not matched to a gene: 10. The CDR3, as DNA: TGTGCCAGCAGCCCAAAACAGGGGGCTGAGGATGAGCAGTTCTTC. Amino acids: CASSPKQGAEDEQFF.

This clone was counted a few times. This sequence joins TRBV6-5 and TRBJ1-4, with 7 bases matching TRBD1. With 4 bases clipped from V and 3 bases from J, the junction kept 8 bases outside the gene matches. The CDR3 runs to 16 residues. CDR1 is MNHEY, CDR2 SVGAGI, per germline. The chain's CDR3 is CASSLQGVGANEKLFF. Here the CDR3 DNA reads TGTGCCAGCAGTTTGCAGGGGGTAGGAGCTAATGAAAAACTGTTTTTT.

This chain connects TRBV5-4 to TRBJ2-7; 8 bases align to TRBD2. Trimming cost V 2 bases and J 0 bases; bases outside gene matches: 1. The germline gives CDR1 SGHNT, CDR2 YYREEE (reference sequence). The length of the CDR3 is 14 residues. In DNA, the CDR3 is TGTGCCAGCAGCTTAACTAGCGGCTCCTACGAGCAGTACTTC. Its translation: CASSLTSGSYEQYF. Complete variable domain (other parts from reference TRBV5-4 and TRBJ2-7): ETGVTQSPTHLIKTRGQQVTLRCSSQSGHNTVSWYQQALGQGPQFIFQYYREEENGRGNFPPRFSGLQFPNYSSELNVNALELDDSALYLCASSLTSGSYEQYFGPGTRLTVT.

The table lists this clone with a count of one. The chain couples TRBV5-1 to TRBJ1-4; 9 bases are shared with TRBD1. The CDR3 length is 14 residues. The ends lost 4 bases at V and 3 bases at J; junction bases unmatched: 1. Germline V gives CDR1 SGHRS, CDR2 YFSETQ. The CDR3 nucleotides read TGCGCCAGCAGCCGACAGGGGGCTAATGAAAAACTGTTTTTT. Protein product: CASSRQGANEKLFF.

The chain recombines TRBV3-1 (or the pseudogene TRBV3-2) with TRBJ2-2; D not resolved. CDR1 is LGHDT and CDR2 is YNNKEL in the germline V gene (reference sequence). V gave up 6 bases and J gave up 4 bases, with 9 bases separating them. The CDR3 extends over 13 amino acids. The CDR3 region is CASRFSGTGELFF. CDR3 bases: TGTGCCAGCAGATTTTCCGGCACCGGGGAGCTGTTTTTT.

The chain joins TRBV9 to TRBJ1-6; possible D gene TRBD1, 6 bases. CDR3 length equals 16 residues. Germline V lookup: CDR1 SGDLS, CDR2 YYNGEE. Trimming removed 0 bases at V and 6 bases at J, with 13 bases between. CDR3 DNA: TGTGCCAGCAGCGTAGAGGCAGGGGCGACTAATTCACCCCTCCACTTT. Its translation is CASSVEAGATNSPLHF. The whole variable domain, filled in from reference TRBV9 and TRBJ1-6, reads DSGVTQTPKHLITATGQRVTLRCSPRSGDLSVYWYQQSLDQGLQFLIQYYNGEERAKGNILERFSAQQFPDLHSELNLSSLELGDSALYFCASSVEAGATNSPLHFGNGTRLTVT.

The chain joins TRBV6-2 or TRBV6-3 to TRBJ1-2, with D maybe TRBD1 (5 bases). The CDR3 is 14 amino acids. Germline values: CDR1 MNHEY, CDR2 SVGEGT. Trimming took off 7 bases at V and 4 bases at J, with 16 bases between the two ends. CDR3 sequence (DNA): TGTGCCAGCATCCCCCAGGGCGGTTTCTATGGCTACACCTTC. This encodes CASIPQGGFYGYTF.

This clone was seen once. The chain links TRBV6-2 or TRBV6-3 to TRBJ2-2; TRBD2 agrees at 14 bases. V was pared by 5 bases and J by 5 bases, with 4 bases of the junction left unmatched. The CDR3 length is 16 residues. CDR1 and CDR2 (germline): MNHEY, SVGEGT. The CDR3 spells CASSGGLAGVTGELFF. The CDR3 region has the DNA TGTGCCAGCAGTGGGGGACTAGCGGGAGTTACCGGGGAGCTGTTTTTT.

The chain links TRBV2 to TRBJ2-2; weak D call: TRBD1 (6 bases). CDR3 length equals 16 residues. Trimming pared 5 bases from V and 0 bases from J, leaving 13 bases between. The germline V gene encodes CDR1 SNHLY and CDR2 FYNNEI. The CDR3 nucleotides are TGTGCCAGCAGTCGGGCCGGGACACCGAACACCGGGGAGCTGTTTTTT. Translation: CASSRAGTPNTGELFF. Using reference TRBV2 and TRBJ2-2 for the parts outside the CDR3, the full variable domain is EPEVTQTPSHQVTQMGQEVILRCVPISNHLYFYWYRQILGQKVEFLVSFYNNEISEKSEIFDDQFSVERPDGSNFTLKIRSTKLEDSAMYFCASSRAGTPNTGELFFGEGSRLTVL.

V usage is TRBV27 and J usage is TRBJ1-5, with TRBD1 identical over 7 bases. The CDR3 consists of 17 residues. Germline assignment: CDR1 MNHEY and CDR2 SMNVEV (reference sequence). V was clipped by 0 bases and J by 6 bases; unmatched bases: 11. CDR3: CASSLSGDRVLSQPQHF. CDR3 in DNA: TGTGCCAGCAGTTTATCCGGAGACAGGGTCCTCAGTCAGCCCCAGCATTTT.

The J gene is TRBJ1-2, the V gene TRBV5-1; 8 nucleotides agree with TRBD1. Per germline, CDR1 SGHRS and CDR2 YFSETQ. The ends lost 4 bases at V and 5 bases at J; junction bases unmatched: 10. The CDR3 runs to 15 residues. CDR3 residues: CASSPQGGASYGYTF. The DNA of the CDR3 is TGCGCCAGCAGCCCACAGGGGGGGGCGAGTTATGGCTACACCTTC. Complete variable domain (other parts from reference TRBV5-1 and TRBJ1-2): KAGVTQTPRYLIKTRGQQVTLSCSPISGHRSVSWYQQTPGQGLQFLFEYFSETQRNKGNFPGRFSGRQFSNSRSEMNVSTLELGDSALYLCASSPQGGASYGYTFGSGTRLTVV.